The clone carrying this T cell receptor (beta chain) occurred once. Its antigen is still unknown. V shed 3 bases and J shed 7 bases, with 19 bases lying between them. The CDR3 loop spans 15 amino acids. Germline V gene data show CDR1 as LGHNA and CDR2 as YSLEER. This entry is derived from a study of T cells after posttransplantation cyclophosphamide. Study results and caveats: TRB overlap between skin or GI tissue T cells and blood was limited. After PTCy, TRB diversity resembled that of CNI/methotrexate controls. Donor-recipient repertoire similarity was low at 1-2 months, rising over year one.

Busulfan-fludarabine conditioning, marrow transplant, and cyclophosphamide on days +3 and +4 were administered. Sequencing was performed with immunoSEQ multiplex PCR; in TCRdb, only in-frame clones are kept and a portion is missing. This table has several thousand clones, almost 85% appearing once. The sequence was collected from a female patient in her forties or fifties who received an allogeneic stem cell transplant from a related donor, was CMV-positive, and had no GVHD. Some T cells may possibly be graft donor cells. Material: CD8+ T cells sorted from PBMCs, obtained around 1,300 days after allogeneic stem cell transplant with posttransplant cyclophosphamide. The rearrangement joins TRBV4-3 to TRBJ2-7; perhaps TRBD1 as D (6 bases). The DNA for the CDR3 is TGCGCCAGCAGCCAGCGCGGACAGTCCCCTAAAGAGCAGTACTTC. It specifies CASSQRGQSPKEQYF.